This T cell receptor (beta chain) came from a study of T cells of healthy individuals (dated by TCRdb to 2016 to 2019). Via the germline V gene, CDR1 is SGHRS and CDR2 YFSETQ. Germline trimming: 7 bases from V, 2 bases from J; junction bases outside gene matches: 14. There are 17 amino acids in the CDR3, from cysteine to phenylalanine inclusive. Only the CDR3 part of the read is kept: 51 bases, read in frame from the first base. Library preparation used 5' RACE. TCRdb names Illumina MiSeq as the instrument used. The public sequencing data were trimmed at Q25 with fastp and processed into clonotypes with MiXCR by TCRdb, which kept only in-frame beta chains. Rows with a matching CDR3 protein are joined into one entry that keeps the most common DNA and genes. The table for this sample lists 100,000 or so distinct CDR3 sequences; approximately 18% of them were counted only once. The ten largest account for about 6.2% of the sample.

Remarks on this clonotype: Its antigen is currently not known. Within one base of it there is no much larger clone, and no base qualities were kept.

The source is a human donor in good health. The rearranged segments are TRBV5-1 and TRBJ2-3; the central 9 bases match TRBD1. The CDR3 reads CASPQTTGTGPTDTQYF. The sequence in DNA is TGCGCCAGCCCGCAGACTACCGGGACAGGGCCCACAGATACGCAGTATTTT. Outside the CDR3, residues come from the reference TRBV5-1 and TRBJ2-3 proteins, so the full variable domain is: KAGVTQTPRYLIKTRGQQVTLSCSPISGHRSVSWYQQTPGQGLQFLFEYFSETQRNKGNFPGRFSGRQFSNSRSEMNVSTLELGDSALYLCASPQTTGTGPTDTQYFGPGTRLTVL.